This T cell receptor beta chain was identified during a study of T cell responses to AZD1222 COVID-19 vaccine. Study-level points and caveats: It should be noted that donors were predominantly white British and more often female, and clonal diversity was possibly underestimated.

The CDR3 sequence is 13 residues long. From germline, CDR1 is SEHNR and CDR2 FQNEAQ (reference sequence). The V gene lost 1 base and the J gene lost 14 bases, with 12 bases spanning the gap. Sequencing used immunoSEQ multiplex PCR; TCRdb keeps in-frame clones, though not all of them. The top ten clones hold 1.7% of a sample with 95,000 to 150,000 clones, approximately 90% of them seen once. Worth noting for this clone: The antigen remains undetermined.

This receptor was obtained from an adult in good health. V usage is TRBV7-9 and J usage is TRBJ1-6; maybe TRBD1 (5 bases). Sequencing used peripheral blood, obtained on day 0 of AZD1222 vaccination. The CDR3 nucleotides are TGTGCCAGCAGCTTAGGGGGCAAGGCATCCCTCCACTTT. Residues: CASSLGGKASLHF.